This T cell receptor beta chain was captured by sequencing in a study of human T cells and chemical hapten exposure. The germline V and J ends were trimmed by 3 bases and 4 bases, with 9 bases remaining between them. The germline V gene has CDR1 MNHEY and CDR2 SVGEGT. The CDR3 spans 13 residues. Of note for this clonotype: Its matching antigen is unknown.

Described time point: patch test 3, about 24 weeks after DPC sensitization. As for treatment: therapeutic diphenylcyclopropenone sensitization with weekly scalp DPC. General study points: It should be noted that donors had alopecia, so their immune response may differ from healthy people's. PT1 expanded TCR counts correlated positively with patch test score.

How the authors handled the data: Individual samples carried between roughly 23,224 and 700,000 TCRs, with roughly 96,000 as the median. TCRdb independently ran MiXCR on the RACE reads; one entry per CDR3 protein. TCRdb, not the authors, supplied the V and J calls. Of 50,000 to 65,000 distinct CDR3 sequences listed, 9.9% are singletons. The TCR was taken from a woman in her forties with alopecia areata. Some clones in this sample may be carry-over from other donors' samples. Sample: whole blood, taken in connection with sensitization to the hapten diphenylcyclopropenone (DPC). The chain recombines TRBV6-2 or TRBV6-3 with TRBJ1-2; D gene ambiguous. As DNA, the CDR3 is TGTGCCAGCAGTTATCTTCCTACCTATGGCTACACCTTC. It yields the protein CASSYLPTYGYTF.